This T cell receptor (beta chain) emerged from a study of T-cell memory formation after mild COVID-19. Study-level background: Largely, the TCR clusters proved donor specific.

For this clonotype: Its antigen is unidentified.

Via MiXCR, TCRdb re-called the 5' RACE reads, giving one row per CDR3 protein. The sample includes some 340,000 distinct CDR3 sequences, 10% to 15% seen only once; the top ten take roughly a fifth. The germline gives CDR1 MNHNS, CDR2 SASEGT. CDR3 length: 16 amino acids. Trimming took 5 bases from V and 5 from J; bases not matched to a gene: 13. Study-wide results and caveats: There were some responding clones in pre-infection memory, which suggested that cross-reactive memory had joined. Clones that contracted clustered mainly in CM and EM if CD4+ and in EMRA if CD8+.

The chain has TRBV6-1 and TRBJ2-7; 9 positions agree with TRBD1. This sequence originates from a man in his late teens or twenties who had mild COVID-19 (a few samples of this study predate the infection). Cell type and time point are not known. The specimen sequenced was PBMCs or a T cell subset sorted from them (not recorded which). The CDR3 sequence is CASSQSGTGNFHEQYF. The CDR3 DNA reads as TGTGCCAGCAGTCAATCCGGGACAGGGAACTTCCACGAGCAGTACTTC.